The present T cell receptor beta chain was sequenced within a study of blood T cell repertoires in COVID-19. Turning to the study itself: Acute and convalescent COVID-19 samples came from the United States, Italy and Spain. Nucleic acid was either cDNA or gDNA, and it came from T cells, B-cell-depleted T cells, or PBMCs.

This clone appeared a single time. V lost 1 base and J lost 2; bases outside the gene matches: 1. The CDR3 is 16 residues long. Germline loops: CDR1 SEHNR, CDR2 FQNEAQ (reference sequence). As processed by the authors: Amplification of reference gene primers was used by the study to estimate nucleated cell counts. Some clones are missing from TCRdb's copy, which holds only in-frame ones; the method was immunoSEQ multiplex PCR. The V and J calls and clone size are taken from that table; D and trimming were inferred from the DNA. The table records roughly 250,000 clones, about 81% of them present only once.

This chain uses TRBV7-9 with TRBJ2-2, with 10 bases fitting TRBD1. The TCR was taken from a woman aged 55-70 years with active or convalescent COVID-19. Sequencing input: peripheral blood. The DNA of the CDR3 is TGTGCCAGCAGCTTAGGGGACAGGGGCAACACCGGGGAGCTGTTTTTT. It translates to CASSLGDRGNTGELFF.